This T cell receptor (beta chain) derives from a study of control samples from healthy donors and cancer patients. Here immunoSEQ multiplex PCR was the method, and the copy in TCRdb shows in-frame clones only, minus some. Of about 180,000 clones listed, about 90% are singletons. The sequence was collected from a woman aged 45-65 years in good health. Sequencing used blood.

In DNA form, the CDR3 reads TGTGCCAGCAGTTTATATTGGCCCTTCTCTGGAAACACCATATATTTT. Amino acid sequence: CASSLYWPFSGNTIYF. The gene calls are TRBV27 and TRBJ1-3; D not resolved. Between the trimmed V and J ends, which lost 1 base and 0 bases, there was a span of 10 bases. CDR1 is MNHEY, CDR2 SMNVEV, per germline (reference sequence). The CDR3 length is 16 residues.